Following are 22 T cell receptor beta chains from one sample sequenced in a study of T cells in Graves' hyperthyroidism and ophthalmopathy. There were TCR beta CDR3 regions amplified from RNA transcripts. HTBI primers drove first-round RT-PCR of the TCR CDR3. Each CDR3 protein is one row after TCRdb ran MiXCR on the multiplex PCR reads. The sample consists of 350,000 to 400,000 distinct CDR3 sequences, just under 15% of them appearing once. Specimen: blood. The receptors derive from a woman younger than 45 with Graves' hyperthyroidism.

This clonotype has at least ten counts. V is TRBV28 and J is TRBJ2-3, with D maybe TRBD2 (6 bases). CDR1 is MDHEN and CDR2 is SYDVKM in the germline V gene. Trimming took off 8 bases at V and 2 bases at J, with 14 bases between the two ends. The CDR3 is made up of 14 amino acids. The CDR3 reads CASFQAGSTDTQYF. The CDR3 DNA reads TGTGCCAGCTTTCAGGCGGGATCCACAGATACGCAGTATTTT.

The chain employs TRBV9 and TRBJ1-5; D gene ambiguous. Germline assignment: CDR1 SGDLS and CDR2 YYNGEE. V lost 4 bases and J lost 0, with 14 bases in between. CDR3 length equals 16 residues. The CDR3 DNA follows: TGTGCCAGCAGCCCCCACCCGCTCCCTAGCAATCAGCCCCAGCATTTT. Translating gives CASSPHPLPSNQPQHF.

This clonotype was counted only a few times. DNA for the CDR3: TGCGCCAGCAGCTTGGAGCCTAGCAGAGGTTACGAGCAGTACTTC. Translating it yields CASSLEPSRGYEQYF. The rearrangement links TRBV5-1 to TRBJ2-7; possibly TRBD2 for D (5 bases). The V end lost 0 bases, the J end lost 4 bases, and 14 bases lay between the germline ends. Germline CDR1 reads SGHRS; CDR2 reads YFSETQ. This CDR3 contains 15 residues.

In its sample, this clonotype was seen many times. The V gene is TRBV2, the J gene TRBJ2-1; 12 bases fit TRBD2. Germline CDR1 SNHLY, CDR2 FYNNEI. The ends lost 2 bases at V and 7 bases at J; junction bases unmatched: 9. CDR3 size: 17 residues. This CDR3 is CASSETPSGRAGNEQFF. The CDR3 nucleotides are TGTGCCAGCAGTGAAACCCCTAGCGGGAGGGCCGGTAATGAGCAGTTCTTC.

V is TRBV5-4 and J is TRBJ2-2, with D maybe TRBD1 (6 bases). CDR3 length equals 14 residues. Trimming shortened V by 4 bases and J by 3 bases, and 10 bases separated the two germline ends. CDR1 and CDR2 (germline): SGHNT, YYREEE (reference sequence). The CDR3 region is CASSQGMDTGELFF. CDR3 nucleotide sequence: TGTGCCAGCAGCCAGGGGATGGACACCGGGGAGCTGTTTTTT.

This clonotype was observed a few times. The chain joins TRBV12-3 or TRBV12-4 to TRBJ2-1; 9 bases fit TRBD2. The junction had 4 bases not matched to a gene; V was cut back by 1 base and J by 3 bases. The CDR3 loop spans 16 amino acids. CDR3 in amino acids: CASSLGASGVYNEQFF. CDR3 bases: TGTGCCAGCAGTTTAGGTGCTAGCGGGGTCTACAATGAGCAGTTCTTC.

The table lists this clonotype with a few counts. DNA of the CDR3: TGCGCCAGCAGTGAGTCGGGTGCGGCGTACCAAGAGACCCAGTACTTC. This codes for CASSESGAAYQETQYF. The chain carries TRBV10-1 and TRBJ2-5; D is undetermined. The ends were cut back, 0 bases at V and 0 bases at J, with 11 bases in the middle. The germline V gene encodes CDR1 WNHNN and CDR2 SYGVQD (reference sequence). The CDR3 has 16 residues.

This clonotype has only a few counts. This sequence joins TRBV28 and TRBJ1-4; D possibly corresponds to TRBD1 (6 bases). The V gene's germline CDR1 is MDHEN and CDR2 SYDVKM. V lost 3 bases and J lost 2, with 28 bases in between. The CDR3 totals 21 residues. CDR3 DNA sequence: TGTGCCAGCAGTTTTGGGACTACCAGGGGAGCGCCTCAAGTCACTAATGAAAAACTGTTTTTT. Amino acids: CASSFGTTRGAPQVTNEKLFF.

This clonotype was counted at least ten times. The chain recombines TRBV5-1 with TRBJ2-1; 7 nucleotides align to TRBD1. Trimming removed 0 bases from V and 6 bases from J; junction bases left unmatched: 12. CDR3 size: 17 residues. Germline V gives CDR1 SGHRS, CDR2 YFSETQ. The CDR3 nucleotides read TGCGCCAGCAGCTTGGAGGGTGGACAGGTACCTACCAATGAGCAGTTCTTC. Translated, it gives CASSLEGGQVPTNEQFF.

The J gene is TRBJ2-1, the V gene TRBV7-2; weak D call: TRBD2 (7 bases). This CDR3 spans 14 amino acids. V was trimmed by 1 base and J by 6 bases, leaving 10 bases between them. Per the germline V gene, CDR1 is SGHTA and CDR2 is FQGNSA. CDR3 in amino acids: CASSLVGGGNEQFF. In DNA form, the CDR3 reads TGTGCCAGCAGCTTAGTGGGAGGGGGCAATGAGCAGTTCTTC. The whole variable domain, remainder taken from reference TRBV7-2 and TRBJ2-1, is GAGVSQSPSNKVTEKGKDVELRCDPISGHTALYWYRQSLGQGLEFLIYFQGNSAPDKSGLPSDRFSAERTGGSVSTLTIQRTQQEDSAVYLCASSLVGGGNEQFFGPGTRLTVL.

Only a few counts were recorded for this clonotype. The chain links TRBV20-1 to TRBJ2-2; TRBD2 matches at 13 bases. There are 14 residues in the CDR3. CDR1 and CDR2 (germline): DFQATT, SNEGSKA (reference sequence). V was clipped by 7 bases and J by 8 bases; unmatched bases: 7. CDR3 protein: CSGTPGLAGGELFF. CDR3 bases: TGCAGTGGTACTCCGGGACTAGCGGGAGGGGAGCTGTTTTTT.

In this sample, this clonotype turned up a few times. The chain combines TRBV6-1 with TRBJ1-5; the match to TRBD1 covers 10 bases. CDR1 is MNHNS and CDR2 is SASEGT in the germline V gene. The CDR3 is 15 amino acids. J gave up 7 bases and V 6 bases, and 9 bases lay outside the gene matches. The CDR3 DNA follows: TGTGCCAGCAGCCGCGACAGGGGGCGAAGCCAGCCCCAGCATTTT. Protein product: CASSRDRGRSQPQHF.

This clonotype was counted a few times. The chain uses TRBV20-1 and TRBJ1-1; D is undetermined. This CDR3 spans 15 amino acids. V was cut by 1 base and J by 2 bases, with 14 bases left in between. CDR1 and CDR2 (germline): DFQATT, SNEGSKA (reference sequence). Written as DNA, the CDR3 is TGCAGTGCTAGAGTTCCTCTGGACCCAAACACTGAAGCTTTCTTT. Protein product: CSARVPLDPNTEAFF.

The gene calls are TRBV6-5 and TRBJ1-3; TRBD1 aligns across 7 bases. Germline CDR1 reads MNHEY; CDR2 reads SVGAGI. The V gene end was trimmed by 2 bases and the J gene end by 0 bases; junction bases not matched to a gene: 4. There are 16 residues in the CDR3. The CDR3 DNA follows: TGTGCCAGCAGTTACCGTCCAGGGGGCTCTGGAAACACCATATATTTT. Residues: CASSYRPGGSGNTIYF.

The gene calls are TRBV6-1 and TRBJ2-7; D unresolved. CDR1 is MNHNS and CDR2 is SASEGT in the germline V gene. The CDR3 sequence is 16 residues long. V gave up 6 bases and J gave up 6 bases, with 24 bases separating them. Written as DNA, the CDR3 is TGTGCCAGCAGCCACAGCATAGCCGGACCTCCTAGCGAGCAGTACTTC. The encoded protein is CASSHSIAGPPSEQYF.

The V and J genes are TRBV7-2 and TRBJ2-7, with 11 bases aligning to TRBD2. Losses at the gene ends were 5 bases for V and 2 bases for J; bases not matched to a gene: 11. The CDR3 is 17 residues long. The germline V gene has CDR1 SGHTA and CDR2 FQGNSA. Written as DNA, the CDR3 is TGTGCCAGCAGCAACCCTCATAGCGGGAGGGCTACCTACGAGCAGTACTTC. Translation: CASSNPHSGRATYEQYF.

This clonotype was recorded many times. An end of the junction differs from the germline gene, which may be a read error. The CDR3 loop is CASSERTGTKYF. Here the CDR3 DNA reads TGCGCCAGCAGTGAGAGAACAGGGACCAAGTACTTC. This chain uses TRBV10-1 with TRBJ2-5; tentative D call: TRBD1 (6 bases). Germline lookup yields CDR1 WNHNN and CDR2 SYGVQD (reference sequence). This CDR3 is 12 amino acids long.

This clonotype came up many times. The V and J genes are TRBV27 and TRBJ2-3; TRBD2 matches 7 bases. This CDR3 is 14 amino acids long. Losses at the gene ends were 5 bases for V and 4 bases for J; bases not matched to a gene: 6. CDR1 is MNHEY and CDR2 is SMNVEV in the germline V gene (reference sequence). CDR3 bases: TGTGCCAGCAGTAAAGGACTAGGTCCAGATACGCAGTATTTT. This codes for CASSKGLGPDTQYF.

This clonotype was observed a few times. The rearrangement links TRBV6-1 to TRBJ2-7; possibly TRBD1 for D (6 bases). The V end was cut by 8 bases, the J end by 1 base, with 18 bases between. Germline CDR1 is MNHNS and CDR2 is SASEGT. CDR3 length: 15 amino acids. In nucleotides, the CDR3 is TGTGCCAGCTCAGGGGAAGGGGACGTTTCCTACGAGCAGTACTTC. Its translation: CASSGEGDVSYEQYF.

This clonotype was counted at least ten times. The J gene is TRBJ2-1, the V gene TRBV5-1, with 10 bases that match TRBD2. In germline, CDR1 is SGHRS, CDR2 YFSETQ. J gave up 4 bases and V 0 bases, and 10 bases lay outside the gene matches. The CDR3 covers 18 residues. CDR3 bases: TGCGCCAGCAGCTTGGCCACTAGCGGGATTGCGACATACAATGAGCAGTTCTTC. It encodes CASSLATSGIATYNEQFF.

Note on this clonotype: This may arise from a read error, as a much more abundant clone is one base away. The chain has TRBV5-1 and TRBJ1-1; D call uncertain. V was trimmed by 4 bases and J by 7 bases, leaving 14 bases between them. Germline CDR1 is SGHRS and CDR2 is YFSETQ. This CDR3 comprises 13 residues. The chain's CDR3 is CASSLENTLEAFF. The CDR3 nucleotides are TGCGCCAGCAGCCTTGAGAACACGCTTGAAGCTTTCTTT.

There are many counts of this clonotype. The CDR3 coding sequence is TGCGCCAGCAGCCAAGAGGCCAGGGGGTCATATAATTCACCCCTCCACTTT. This gives the protein CASSQEARGSYNSPLHF. V gene TRBV4-1 combines with J gene TRBJ1-6, with 7 bases identical to TRBD1. CDR3 size: 17 residues. Germline V gene data show CDR1 as MGHRA and CDR2 as YSYEKL. V gave up 0 bases and J gave up 4 bases; unmatched junction bases: 6.